The 31 T cell receptor beta chains listed next were all sequenced from one sample in a study of glioma-infiltrating T cells after dendritic cell vaccination. Measured with immunoSEQ multiplex PCR; TCRdb has only the in-frame clones, and not every one. The top ten clones hold over 8.5% of a sample with tens of thousands of clones, around four fifths of them seen once. Source: blood, taken before dendritic cell vaccination. The source is a human donor with glioblastoma.

The chain links TRBV5-6 to TRBJ1-3; D not resolved. CDR3 size: 18 residues. V lost 4 bases, J lost 0 bases, and 20 bases lay in between. The germline gives CDR1 SGHDT, CDR2 YYEEEE. The CDR3 sequence is CASSPSRSFYNSGNTIYF. The CDR3 DNA sequence: TGTGCCAGCAGCCCCTCAAGATCGTTCTATAACTCTGGAAACACCATATATTTT.

This clone is termed medium-sized. V and J are TRBV6-4 and TRBJ2-1, with a tentative D call TRBD2 (5 bases). The germline CDR1 and CDR2 sequences are MRHNA and SNTAGT. This CDR3 contains 15 residues. Trimming cost V 2 bases and J 5 bases, with 13 bases left between them. CDR3 sequence: CASSDVAGTNNEQFF. Here the CDR3 DNA reads TGTGCCAGCAGTGACGTGGCGGGCACCAACAATGAGCAGTTCTTC.

The rearrangement links TRBV6-5 to TRBJ1-3; the match to TRBD1 covers 7 bases. Germline loops: CDR1 MNHEY, CDR2 SVGAGI. Germline trimming cut 4 bases from V and 5 bases from J; bases unmatched to any gene: 2. The CDR3 covers 13 residues. The CDR3 is CASSLTGRNTIYF. CDR3 sequence (DNA): TGTGCCAGCAGTTTGACAGGGAGAAACACCATATATTTT.

The V and J genes are TRBV27 and TRBJ2-5, with D maybe TRBD1 (6 bases). V was cut by 10 bases and J by 5 bases, with 17 bases left in between. Germline V gene data show CDR1 as MNHEY and CDR2 as SMNVEV (reference sequence). The CDR3 loop spans 13 amino acids. As DNA, the CDR3 is TGTGCCACCCGCCAGGGGCCCTTGGAGACCCAGTACTTC. The encoded protein is CATRQGPLETQYF.

The J gene is TRBJ2-4, the V gene TRBV19, with D tentatively TRBD1 (5 bases). The CDR3 spans 14 residues. The germline gives CDR1 LNHDA, CDR2 SQIVND (reference sequence). V was clipped by 6 bases and J by 0 bases, with 9 bases between them. This chain's CDR3 is CASRDTLAKNIQYF. The CDR3 nucleotides read TGTGCCAGTAGGGACACCCTAGCCAAAAACATTCAGTACTTC.

Only one count was recorded for this clone. This chain connects TRBV18 to TRBJ2-6; 7 nucleotides align to TRBD1. The trim removed 3 bases at V and 1 base at J, leaving 0 bases unmatched. Germline V gene data show CDR1 as KGHSH and CDR2 as LQKENI. The CDR3 runs to 15 residues. The CDR3 DNA reads as TGTGCCAGCTCACCGACAGGGTCTGGGGCCAACGTCCTGACTTTC. It translates to CASSPTGSGANVLTF.

A single count supports this clone. The rearrangement joins TRBV6-5 to TRBJ1-1; TRBD1 is a possible D gene (5 bases). The germline gives CDR1 MNHEY, CDR2 SVGAGI. There are 14 residues in the CDR3. V lost 4 bases to trimming and J lost 1 base, with 10 bases between them. CDR3 nucleotide sequence: TGTGCCAGCAGTTTGTCGCAGGGGAACACTGAAGCTTTCTTT. Amino acid sequence: CASSLSQGNTEAFF.

V is TRBV5-1 and J is TRBJ1-6, with D unresolved. The length of the CDR3 is 16 residues. The germline CDR1 and CDR2 sequences are SGHRS and YFSETQ. V dropped 0 bases and J dropped 9 bases, with 16 bases sitting between them. CDR3 amino acids: CASSLDQATSGSPLHF. The CDR3 DNA is TGCGCCAGCAGCTTGGATCAGGCAACCAGCGGTTCACCCCTCCACTTT.

The rearrangement links TRBV6-1 to TRBJ1-5; D unresolved. Trimming pared 7 bases from V and 2 bases from J, leaving 9 bases between. This CDR3 region has 13 residues. Germline assignment: CDR1 MNHNS and CDR2 SASEGT. The CDR3 is CASTRRGNQPQHF. The CDR3 DNA is TGTGCCAGCACACGTCGGGGCAATCAGCCCCAGCATTTT.

The chain joins TRBV27 to TRBJ2-1; 10 positions match TRBD1. The germline CDR1 and CDR2 sequences are MNHEY and SMNVEV (reference sequence). The ends lost 2 bases at V and 7 bases at J; junction bases unmatched: 8. This CDR3 is built from 16 residues. CDR3 in amino acids: CASSLGPPGQGNEQFF. The DNA of the CDR3 is TGTGCCAGCAGTTTAGGACCACCGGGACAGGGGAATGAGCAGTTCTTC.

The chain employs TRBV7-6 and TRBJ2-7; possibly TRBD1 for D (5 bases). V shed 4 bases and J shed 5 bases, with 18 bases lying between them. CDR3 length: 15 residues. Germline assignment: CDR1 SGHVS and CDR2 FNYEAQ. The CDR3 DNA reads as TGTGCCAGCAGCTCCCTTCTAGATGACAGCCACGAGCAGTACTTC. This sequence encodes CASSSLLDDSHEQYF.

The V gene is TRBV5-1, the J gene TRBJ2-3; 11 bases are a match to TRBD2. CDR3 size: 19 residues. The ends lost 3 bases at V and 5 bases at J; junction bases unmatched: 17. Germline-derived CDR1 and CDR2 are SGHRS and YFSETQ. CDR3 sequence (DNA): TGCGCCAGCAGCTCCCGGCTAGCGGGGGGCTACGTGTATGGAGATACGCAGTATTTT. It is translated as CASSSRLAGGYVYGDTQYF. Full variable domain (missing parts from reference TRBV5-1 and TRBJ2-3): KAGVTQTPRYLIKTRGQQVTLSCSPISGHRSVSWYQQTPGQGLQFLFEYFSETQRNKGNFPGRFSGRQFSNSRSEMNVSTLELGDSALYLCASSSRLAGGYVYGDTQYFGPGTRLTVL.

The rearrangement uses TRBV7-8 and TRBJ2-3; 14 bases are shared with TRBD2. CDR1 and CDR2 (germline): SGHVS, FQNEAQ. V dropped 5 bases and J dropped 5; count of bases not matched to a gene: 12. The CDR3 has 18 residues. CDR3: CASSPGLAGAAGGDTQYF. As DNA, the CDR3 is TGTGCCAGCAGCCCGGGACTAGCGGGGGCCGCCGGAGGAGATACGCAGTATTTT.

Turning to this clone: The junction shows a germline mismatch at one end, possibly a read error. The rearrangement links TRBV7-7 to TRBJ2-5, with D perhaps matching TRBD1 or TRBD2 (6 bases each). The DNA end is a closer match to TRBJ2-7, so the J assignment may be wrong. This CDR3 region has 13 residues. Per the germline V gene, CDR1 is SSHAT and CDR2 is FNYEAQ (reference sequence). The chain's CDR3 is CASSLGGQDEQYF. In DNA form, the CDR3 reads TGTGCTAGCAGCTTAGGGGGGCAGGACGAGCAGTACTTC.

V usage is TRBV6-6 and J usage is TRBJ2-7; D remains unclear. The CDR3 contains 12 residues. Trimming took 5 bases from V and 2 from J, leaving 7 bases between them. Germline lookup yields CDR1 MNHNY and CDR2 SVGAGI (reference sequence). The CDR3, as DNA: TGTGCCAGCAGTCCAGACACCTACGAGCAGTACTTC. Its protein is CASSPDTYEQYF.

This sequence joins TRBV18 and TRBJ2-3; the D gene is possibly TRBD1 (7 bases). CDR3 length equals 16 residues. Germline CDR1 and CDR2: KGHSH and LQKENI. The ends were cut back, 2 bases at V and 2 bases at J, with 14 bases in the middle. The CDR3 DNA follows: TGTGCCAGCTCACCAGGGGGGACAGCTTCCACAGATACGCAGTATTTT. Residues: CASSPGGTASTDTQYF.

The rearrangement joins TRBV10-3 to TRBJ2-7, with 11 bases fitting TRBD1. The CDR3 has 15 amino acids. Looked up from germline, CDR1 is ENHRY and CDR2 is SYGVKD. V trimming: 5 bases; J trimming: 2 bases; junction bases outside the gene matches: 5. The CDR3 region is CAISLGQGVAYEQYF. In DNA, the CDR3 is TGTGCCATCAGTTTGGGACAGGGGGTCGCCTACGAGCAGTACTTC.

This chain uses TRBV7-9 with TRBJ2-7; 9 nucleotides align to TRBD1. J was trimmed by 3 bases and V by 3 bases; bases with no gene match: 6. This CDR3 spans 15 amino acids. Germline CDR1 and CDR2: SEHNR and FQNEAQ (reference sequence). The CDR3, as DNA: TGTGCCAGCAGCTTCGGGACAGGGCGGTTCTACGAGCAGTACTTC. It codes for CASSFGTGRFYEQYF. The full variable domain, with the rest looked up from reference TRBV7-9 and TRBJ2-7, is DTGVSQNPRHKITKRGQNVTFRCDPISEHNRLYWYRQTLGQGPEFLTYFQNEAQLEKSRLLSDRFSAERPKGSFSTLEIQRTEQGDSAMYLCASSFGTGRFYEQYFGPGTRLTVT.

J is TRBJ1-5 and V is TRBV11-2; possibly TRBD1 for D (6 bases). Trimming left V 4 bases short and J 5 bases short, with 12 bases between. Germline V gives CDR1 SGHAT, CDR2 FQNNGV. The CDR3 is made up of 14 amino acids. CDR3 sequence (DNA): TGTGCCAGCAGCTCCGGGACACCCGATCAGCCCCAGCATTTT. Protein: CASSSGTPDQPQHF.

This clone has a handful of counts. The chain is built from TRBV6-5 and TRBJ2-7; 7 nucleotides line up with TRBD2. The CDR3 is 13 amino acids. Germline CDR1 reads MNHEY; CDR2 reads SVGAGI. The trim removed 7 bases at V and 4 bases at J, leaving 7 bases unmatched. Here the CDR3 reads CASTMRGTYEQYF. Written as DNA, the CDR3 is TGTGCCAGCACCATGCGGGGGACGTACGAGCAGTACTTC.

The gene calls are TRBV27 and TRBJ1-6; 7 bases agree with TRBD1. The CDR3 is 15 residues long. Germline assignment: CDR1 MNHEY and CDR2 SMNVEV (reference sequence). J gave up 5 bases and V 3 bases, and 4 bases lay outside the gene matches. The CDR3 nucleotides are TGTGCCAGCAGTTTTCACAGGGGAAATAATTCACCCCTCCACTTT. Translating it yields CASSFHRGNNSPLHF.

The chain uses TRBV29-1 and TRBJ2-3; TRBD2 is a possible D gene (6 bases). The CDR3 is 15 residues long. The V end lost 5 bases, the J end lost 4 bases, and 19 bases lay between the germline ends. The V gene's germline CDR1 is SQVTM and CDR2 ANQGSEA. DNA of the CDR3: TGCAGCGTTCTGGGACTCCTAGACTTGTCAGATACGCAGTATTTT. This translates into CSVLGLLDLSDTQYF.

V usage is TRBV7-6 and J usage is TRBJ2-1, with D perhaps TRBD2 (5 bases). Germline assignment: CDR1 SGHVS and CDR2 FNYEAQ. Trimming pared 1 base from V and 8 bases from J, leaving 6 bases between. This CDR3 contains 12 residues. The CDR3 reads CASSLVRDEQFF. The CDR3 DNA sequence: TGTGCCAGCAGCTTAGTGAGGGATGAGCAGTTCTTC. The full variable domain, completed using reference TRBV7-6 and TRBJ2-1, is GAGVSQSPRYKVTKRGQDVALRCDPISGHVSLYWYRQALGQGPEFLTYFNYEAQQDKSGLPNDRFSAERPEGSISTLTIQRTEQRDSAMYRCASSLVRDEQFFGPGTRLTVL.

Details on this clone: Other nucleotide sequences in the sample specify the same CDR3. This chain joins TRBV5-4 and TRBJ1-6, with TRBD1 matching over 7 bases. This CDR3 is 14 amino acids long. Germline V CDR1 and CDR2: SGHNT, YYREEE (reference sequence). Trimming cost V 1 base and J 10 bases; bases outside gene matches: 5. CDR3 in DNA: TGTGCCAGCAGCTTGTCAGGGGGGAGGTCACCCCTCCACTTT. Its translation: CASSLSGGRSPLHF.

Many counts were recorded for this clone. The gene calls are TRBV7-9 and TRBJ2-7, with 13 bases that match TRBD2. CDR3 length equals 16 residues. V lost 5 bases to trimming and J lost 0 bases; unmatched junction nucleotides: 4. Germline CDR1 reads SEHNR; CDR2 reads FQNEAQ (reference sequence). CDR3 sequence (DNA): TGTGCCAGCAGCCGAAGGACTAGCGGGAGCTCCTACGAGCAGTACTTC. This sequence encodes CASSRRTSGSSYEQYF.

V and J are TRBV6-4 and TRBJ2-6, with D possibly TRBD1 on 5 matching bases. Per the germline V gene, CDR1 is MRHNA and CDR2 is SNTAGT. This CDR3 spans 15 amino acids. V was trimmed by 4 bases and J by 4 bases, leaving 11 bases between them. As DNA, the CDR3 is TGTGCCAGCAGTGGGGGCTTCGAAGGGGCCAACGTCCTGACTTTC. Its translation: CASSGGFEGANVLTF.

This clone has only a few counts. The chain is built from TRBV19 and TRBJ2-7, with 9 bases that match TRBD1. Germline V gene sequence: CDR1 LNHDA, CDR2 SQIVND (reference sequence). The junction had 5 bases not matched to a gene; V was cut back by 8 bases and J by 0 bases. This CDR3 region has 14 residues. This CDR3 reads CASRRDRDSYEQYF. The CDR3 DNA reads as TGTGCCAGTCGCCGGGACAGGGACTCCTACGAGCAGTACTTC.

The V gene is TRBV6-5, the J gene TRBJ1-1, with D uncertain. CDR3 length: 13 residues. Germline CDR1 and CDR2: MNHEY and SVGAGI. The ends were cut back, 5 bases at V and 1 base at J, with 8 bases in the middle. The CDR3 is CASSQTPNTEAFF. CDR3 in DNA: TGTGCCAGCAGTCAGACACCGAACACTGAAGCTTTCTTT.

This clone has a single count. The gene calls are TRBV25-1 and TRBJ2-2; 11 bases match TRBD2. CDR3 length: 17 amino acids. Trimming removed 4 bases from V and 1 base from J; junction bases left unmatched: 5. The V gene's germline CDR1 is MGHDK and CDR2 SYGVNS. Here the CDR3 DNA reads TGTGCCAGCAGTGGGGCTAGCGGGGGGCTGAACACCGGGGAGCTGTTTTTT. Its translation is CASSGASGGLNTGELFF.

V usage is TRBV5-1 and J usage is TRBJ1-1; TRBD1 matches at 7 bases. The germline V gene encodes CDR1 SGHRS and CDR2 YFSETQ. V dropped 5 bases and J dropped 1; count of bases not matched to a gene: 5. The CDR3 covers 14 residues. The DNA for the CDR3 is TGCGCCAGCAGTCCTGACAGGGCGAACACTGAAGCTTTCTTT. Protein sequence: CASSPDRANTEAFF.

This CDR3 is CASSDSLEAFF. The CDR3 coding sequence is TGTGCCAGCAGCGACAGTCTTGAAGCTTTCTTT. The chain couples TRBV6-5 to TRBJ1-1; possibly TRBD1 for D (5 bases). There are 11 residues in the CDR3. The V gene lost 6 bases and the J gene lost 7 bases, with 9 bases spanning the gap. In germline, CDR1 is MNHEY, CDR2 SVGAGI.